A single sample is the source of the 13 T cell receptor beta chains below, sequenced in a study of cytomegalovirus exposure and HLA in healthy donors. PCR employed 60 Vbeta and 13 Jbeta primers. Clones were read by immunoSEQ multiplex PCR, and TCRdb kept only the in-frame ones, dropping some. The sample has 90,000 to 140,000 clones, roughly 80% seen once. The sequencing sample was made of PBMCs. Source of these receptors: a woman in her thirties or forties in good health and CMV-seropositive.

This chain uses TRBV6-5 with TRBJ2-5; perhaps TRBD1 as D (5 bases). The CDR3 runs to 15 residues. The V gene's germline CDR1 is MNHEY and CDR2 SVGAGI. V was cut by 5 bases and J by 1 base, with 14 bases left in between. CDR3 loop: CASSQFPDSQETQYF. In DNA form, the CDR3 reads TGTGCCAGCAGTCAATTCCCCGACAGCCAAGAGACCCAGTACTTC.

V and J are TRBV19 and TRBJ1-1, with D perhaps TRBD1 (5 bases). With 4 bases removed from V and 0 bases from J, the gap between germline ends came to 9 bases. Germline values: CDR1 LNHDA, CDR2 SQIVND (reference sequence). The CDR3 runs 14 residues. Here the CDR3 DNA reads TGTGCCAGTAGTAGGTACAGGATGAACACTGAAGCTTTCTTT. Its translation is CASSRYRMNTEAFF.

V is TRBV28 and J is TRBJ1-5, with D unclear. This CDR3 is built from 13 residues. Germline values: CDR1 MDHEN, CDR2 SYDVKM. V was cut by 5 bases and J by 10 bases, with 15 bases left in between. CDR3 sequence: CASSRGPPLPQHF. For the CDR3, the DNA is TGTGCCAGCAGTCGAGGGCCTCCTCTTCCCCAGCATTTT.

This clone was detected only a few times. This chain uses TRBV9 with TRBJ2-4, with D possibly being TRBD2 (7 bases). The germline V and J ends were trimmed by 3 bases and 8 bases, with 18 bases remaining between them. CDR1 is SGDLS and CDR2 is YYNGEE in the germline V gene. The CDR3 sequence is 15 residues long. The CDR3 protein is CASSGPKGGLDIQYF. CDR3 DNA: TGTGCCAGCAGCGGCCCGAAGGGGGGGCTTGACATTCAGTACTTC. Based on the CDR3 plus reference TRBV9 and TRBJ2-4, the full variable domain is DSGVTQTPKHLITATGQRVTLRCSPRSGDLSVYWYQQSLDQGLQFLIQYYNGEERAKGNILERFSAQQFPDLHSELNLSSLELGDSALYFCASSGPKGGLDIQYFGAGTRLSVL.

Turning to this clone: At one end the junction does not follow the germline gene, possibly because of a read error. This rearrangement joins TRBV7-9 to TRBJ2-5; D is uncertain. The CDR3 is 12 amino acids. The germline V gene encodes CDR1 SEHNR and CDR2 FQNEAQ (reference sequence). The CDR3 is CSSKLDQETQYF. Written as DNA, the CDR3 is TGTTCCAGTAAGCTGGACCAAGAGACCCAGTACTTC.

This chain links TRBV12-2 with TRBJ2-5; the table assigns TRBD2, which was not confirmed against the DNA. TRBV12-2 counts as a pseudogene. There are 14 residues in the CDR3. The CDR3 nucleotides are TGTGCAAGTCGCTCTTTGGGGGGACAAGAGACCCAGTACTTC. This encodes CASRSLGGQETQYF.

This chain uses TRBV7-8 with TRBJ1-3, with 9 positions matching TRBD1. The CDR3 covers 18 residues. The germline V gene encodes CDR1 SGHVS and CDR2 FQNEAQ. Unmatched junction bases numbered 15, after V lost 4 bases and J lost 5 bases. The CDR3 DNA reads TGTGCCAGCAGCTACTACCCAACGGGACAGGGTCAACGAAACACCATATATTTT. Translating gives CASSYYPTGQGQRNTIYF.

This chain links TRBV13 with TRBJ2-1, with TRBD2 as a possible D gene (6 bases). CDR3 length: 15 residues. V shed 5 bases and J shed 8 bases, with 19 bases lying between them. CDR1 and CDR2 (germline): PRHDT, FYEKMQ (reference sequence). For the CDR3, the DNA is TGTGCCAGCAGCCTACTAGGAGGGGTATTAGATGAGCAGTTCTTC. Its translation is CASSLLGGVLDEQFF.

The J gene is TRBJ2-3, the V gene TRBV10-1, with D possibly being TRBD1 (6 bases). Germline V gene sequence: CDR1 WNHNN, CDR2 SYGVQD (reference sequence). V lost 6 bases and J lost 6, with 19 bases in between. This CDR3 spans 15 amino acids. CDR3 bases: TGCGCCAGCAGCCCCACTTTGCTAACAGGGGATACGCAGTATTTT. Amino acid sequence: CASSPTLLTGDTQYF.

Here the CDR3 DNA reads TGTGCCATCAACCGGGGGGGGGCGGGAGATACGCAGTATTTT. Translated: CAINRGGAGDTQYF. V is TRBV10-3 and J is TRBJ2-3, with 8 bases that match TRBD2. The CDR3 contains 14 residues. V shed 7 bases and J 5 bases; nucleotides not matched to a gene: 8. The germline V gene encodes CDR1 ENHRY and CDR2 SYGVKD.

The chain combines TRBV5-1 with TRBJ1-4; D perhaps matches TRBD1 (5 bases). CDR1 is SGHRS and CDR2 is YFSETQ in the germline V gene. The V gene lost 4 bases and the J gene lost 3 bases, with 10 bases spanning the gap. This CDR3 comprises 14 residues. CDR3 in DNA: TGCGCCAGCAGCCCTGACAGCTCTAATGAAAAACTGTTTTTT. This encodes CASSPDSSNEKLFF.

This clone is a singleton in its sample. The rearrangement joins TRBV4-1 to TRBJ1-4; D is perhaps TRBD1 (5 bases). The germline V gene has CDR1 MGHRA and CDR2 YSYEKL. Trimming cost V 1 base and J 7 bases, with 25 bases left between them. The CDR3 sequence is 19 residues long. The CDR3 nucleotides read TGCGCCAGCAGCCAAGCGCTGTTTTGGTGGCGCGGGGCTGTTGAAAAACTGTTTTTT. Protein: CASSQALFWWRGAVEKLFF.

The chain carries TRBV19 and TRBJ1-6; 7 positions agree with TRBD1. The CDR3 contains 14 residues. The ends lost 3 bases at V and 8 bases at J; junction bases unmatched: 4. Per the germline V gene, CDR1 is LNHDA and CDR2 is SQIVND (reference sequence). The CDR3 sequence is CASSMGRGDSPLHF. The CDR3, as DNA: TGTGCCAGTAGTATGGGCAGGGGGGATTCACCCCTCCACTTT.